The 18 T cell receptor beta chains reported below all come from one sample, sequenced in a study of STAT5B mutations in CD4+ large granular lymphocyte leukemia. Assay used: immunoSEQ multiplex PCR; TCRdb lists only in-frame clones, some missing. The repertoire has roughly 40,000 clones, 65% to 90% of them found once; the top ten carry less than 3%. The specimen was CD4+ T cells from blood buffy coats. Every receptor here comes from a human donor in good health.

The chain joins TRBV5-1 to TRBJ2-5; TRBD2 matches at 8 bases. There are 13 residues in the CDR3. V shed 3 bases, J shed 4 bases, and the junction held 2 bases outside the gene matches. CDR1 is SGHRS and CDR2 is YFSETQ in the germline V gene. The DNA for the CDR3 is TGCGCCAGCAGCTCGGGACTAGTAGAGACCCAGTACTTC. Translated: CASSSGLVETQYF.

This clone was recorded a few times. The chain is built from TRBV7-2 and TRBJ2-3; 7 nucleotides line up with TRBD2. The V gene's germline CDR1 is SGHTA and CDR2 FQGNSA. This CDR3 comprises 14 residues. V shed 1 base and J 9 bases; nucleotides not matched to a gene: 7. CDR3 nucleotides: TGTGCCAGCAGCTTAGGAGTACGGGGGGAGACGCAGTATTTT. It codes for CASSLGVRGETQYF. Full variable domain (outside the CDR3, taken from reference TRBV7-2 and TRBJ2-3): GAGVSQSPSNKVTEKGKDVELRCDPISGHTALYWYRQSLGQGLEFLIYFQGNSAPDKSGLPSDRFSAERTGGSVSTLTIQRTQQEDSAVYLCASSLGVRGETQYFGPGTRLTVL.

The chain has TRBV28 and TRBJ2-1; 8 bases are a match to TRBD2. Germline V CDR1 and CDR2: MDHEN, SYDVKM. The CDR3 sequence is 13 residues long. The V gene end was trimmed by 3 bases and the J gene end by 15 bases; junction bases not matched to a gene: 10. The CDR3 nucleotides are TGTGCCAGCAGTTTCCACGGGGGGACTAGTTGGTTCTTC. It translates to CASSFHGGTSWFF.

The CDR3 loop reads CASSQGAGTEAFF. The CDR3, as DNA: TGCGCCAGCAGTCAGGGGGCCGGGACTGAAGCTTTCTTT. V is TRBV5-1 and J is TRBJ1-1, with 8 bases lining up with TRBD1. Germline V CDR1 and CDR2: SGHRS, YFSETQ. V was clipped by 5 bases and J by 5 bases; unmatched bases: 5. This CDR3 has 13 residues.

The chain couples TRBV5-4 to TRBJ2-5; 8 bases agree with TRBD1. The J call may be in error: the DNA end matches TRBJ2-7 better. Germline CDR1 SGHNT, CDR2 YYREEE (reference sequence). The CDR3 consists of 14 residues. The CDR3 protein is CASSSRTGTYEQYF. The CDR3 DNA is TGTGCCAGCAGCTCCCGGACAGGGACCTACGAGCAGTACTTC.

The chain links TRBV6-1 to TRBJ1-5, with D unclear. This CDR3 comprises 13 residues. CDR1 is MNHNS and CDR2 is SASEGT in the germline V gene. V lost 10 bases, J lost 0 bases, and 10 bases lay in between. The CDR3 loop reads CATTRHSNQPQHF. The CDR3 region has the DNA TGTGCCACCACCCGACATAGCAATCAGCCCCAGCATTTT.

This clone appeared a single time. V and J are TRBV5-4 and TRBJ1-5; D remains unclear. The CDR3 covers 16 residues. Trimming removed 0 bases at V and 1 base at J, with 11 bases between. In germline, CDR1 is SGHNT, CDR2 YYREEE (reference sequence). CDR3 amino acids: CASSLVARASNQPQHF. CDR3 coding DNA: TGTGCCAGCAGCTTGGTGGCGCGAGCCAGCAATCAGCCCCAGCATTTT.

The genes are TRBV10-2 and TRBJ1-1, with D perhaps matching TRBD1 (6 bases). This CDR3 has 16 amino acids. V shed 3 bases and J shed 3 bases, with 17 bases lying between them. Germline lookup yields CDR1 WSHSY and CDR2 SAAADI. The CDR3: CASSDIWGRGDTEAFF. CDR3 nucleotides: TGCGCCAGCAGTGACATATGGGGCAGGGGAGACACTGAAGCTTTCTTT.

This clone was counted once. The V gene is TRBV30, the J gene TRBJ2-1, with 11 bases aligning to TRBD2. Germline V gene lookup returns CDR1 GTSNPN and CDR2 SVGIG (reference sequence). The V gene end was trimmed by 2 bases and the J gene end by 3 bases; junction bases not matched to a gene: 3. This CDR3 contains 15 residues. The CDR3 DNA is TGTGCCTGGAGTACCGGGACTAGCGGCTACAATGAGCAGTTCTTC. Amino acid sequence: CAWSTGTSGYNEQFF.

The J gene is TRBJ1-5, the V gene TRBV27, with D possibly matching TRBD1 (5 bases). Germline V gives CDR1 MNHEY, CDR2 SMNVEV (reference sequence). The CDR3 totals 16 residues. V lost 6 bases and J lost 7, with 22 bases in between. CDR3 in amino acids: CASSSGDGDFMQPQHF. In DNA, the CDR3 is TGTGCCAGCAGCAGCGGGGACGGGGATTTTATGCAGCCCCAGCATTTT.

A single count supports this clone. V and J are TRBV7-8 and TRBJ2-7, with TRBD1 matching over 7 bases. The CDR3 is 14 residues long. Germline V gene data show CDR1 as SGHVS and CDR2 as FQNEAQ. Trimming at V came to 4 bases and at J to 6 bases, leaving 9 bases not matched to a gene. CDR3 amino acids: CASSSIRGGSEQYF. CDR3 DNA: TGTGCCAGCAGCTCCATACGAGGGGGCAGCGAGCAGTACTTC. The variable domain in full, with the rest retrieved from reference TRBV7-8 and TRBJ2-7, is GAGVSQSPRYKVAKRGQDVALRCDPISGHVSLFWYQQALGQGPEFLTYFQNEAQLDKSGLPSDRFFAERPEGSVSTLKIQRTQQEDSAVYLCASSSIRGGSEQYFGPGTRLTVT.

The chain has TRBV11-3 and TRBJ2-1, with D possibly TRBD2 on 5 matching bases. There are 12 residues in the CDR3. Germline V gives CDR1 SGHNT, CDR2 YENEEA. V lost 3 bases, J lost 8 bases, and 8 bases lay in between. CDR3 nucleotide sequence: TGTGCCAGCAGCTTCGCTAGCCATGAGCAGTTCTTC. Its translation is CASSFASHEQFF. Using reference TRBV11-3 and TRBJ2-1 for the parts outside the CDR3, the full variable domain is EAGVVQSPRYKIIEKKQPVAFWCNPISGHNTLYWYLQNLGQGPELLIRYENEEAVDDSQLPKDRFSAERLKGVDSTLKIQPAELGDSAVYLCASSFASHEQFFGPGTRLTVL.

J is TRBJ2-2 and V is TRBV19; 12 bases align to TRBD2. Germline CDR1 LNHDA, CDR2 SQIVND (reference sequence). Losses at the gene ends were 1 base for V and 1 base for J; bases not matched to a gene: 4. The CDR3 has 18 residues. The CDR3 protein is CASSIGLAGGMNTGELFF. The CDR3 DNA reads TGTGCCAGTAGTATAGGCCTAGCGGGAGGGATGAACACCGGGGAGCTGTTTTTT. The whole variable domain, filled in from reference TRBV19 and TRBJ2-2, reads DGGITQSPKYLFRKEGQNVTLSCEQNLNHDAMYWYRQDPGQGLRLIYYSQIVNDFQKGDIAEGYSVSREKKESFPLTVTSAQKNPTAFYLCASSIGLAGGMNTGELFFGEGSRLTVL.

This clone was seen a few times. The V gene is TRBV2, the J gene TRBJ2-7; 8 bases are a match to TRBD2. The CDR3 covers 13 residues. Germline V gives CDR1 SNHLY, CDR2 FYNNEI. J was trimmed by 6 bases and V by 5 bases; bases with no gene match: 6. CDR3 sequence reads: CASSYGLAREQYF. DNA of the CDR3: TGTGCCAGCAGTTACGGACTAGCCCGCGAGCAGTACTTC.

The chain has TRBV5-1 and TRBJ1-1; possibly TRBD1 for D (6 bases). Germline values: CDR1 SGHRS, CDR2 YFSETQ. The CDR3 sequence is 13 residues long. V lost 5 bases to trimming and J lost 6 bases, with 14 bases between them. CDR3 sequence (DNA): TGCGCCAGCAGTGGGGTACAGGGCGCTGAAGCTTTCTTT. The encoded protein is CASSGVQGAEAFF. Filled out from reference TRBV5-1 and TRBJ1-1, the complete variable domain reads KAGVTQTPRYLIKTRGQQVTLSCSPISGHRSVSWYQQTPGQGLQFLFEYFSETQRNKGNFPGRFSGRQFSNSRSEMNVSTLELGDSALYLCASSGVQGAEAFFGQGTRLTVV.

The chain uses TRBV5-1 and TRBJ2-7; tentatively, D is TRBD1 (6 bases). Germline V gene sequence: CDR1 SGHRS, CDR2 YFSETQ. Trimming took off 4 bases at V and 0 bases at J, with 14 bases between the two ends. The CDR3 contains 15 residues. The CDR3 nucleotides read TGCGCCAGCAGCCCCGGGGACATGATCTCCTACGAGCAGTACTTC. Translation gives CASSPGDMISYEQYF.

The chain carries TRBV11-1 and TRBJ2-5; 9 bases are shared with TRBD2. The ends lost 6 bases at V and 2 bases at J; junction bases unmatched: 13. Germline assignment: CDR1 SGHAT and CDR2 FQDESV (reference sequence). This CDR3 has 17 residues. CDR3 amino acids: CASSPRASGTPQETQYF. As DNA, the CDR3 is TGTGCCAGCAGTCCTCGGGCTAGCGGGACTCCGCAAGAGACCCAGTACTTC.

V usage is TRBV10-1 and J usage is TRBJ2-4, with no clear D. Per the germline V gene, CDR1 is WNHNN and CDR2 is SYGVQD (reference sequence). The CDR3 runs to 13 residues. V lost 0 bases and J lost 4, with 4 bases in between. The DNA of the CDR3 is TGCGCCAGCAGTGAGTCTGCGAAAAACATTCAGTACTTC. This gives the protein CASSESAKNIQYF.